This T cell receptor (beta chain) was identified during a study of Ad26.COV2.S vaccination and SARS-CoV-2 variants. About the study: The COV1001 Ad26.COV2.S trial arm included the donor.

General study findings and limits: Post-vaccination spike-specific CD8+ and CD4+ T cell responses reportedly had substantial breadth. Measurements of TCR breadth and depth may have given underestimates of the total T cell responses.

Deletions cut 5 bases from V and 5 bases from J, with 6 bases between. This CDR3 spans 12 amino acids. Germline lookup yields CDR1 SGHTA and CDR2 FQGNSA. Sample treatment: 15 to 20 received Ad26.COV2.S at low or high dose, single or two shots; about 5 received placebo; per-sample allocation not given. Samples came from day 63 after the first vaccine or placebo injection. The study used a vaccine consisting of an Ad26 vector that expressed Wuhan-strain SARS-CoV-2 spike. Regarding this clone: Its antigen is unknown.

Some clones are missing from TCRdb's copy, which holds only in-frame ones; the method was immunoSEQ multiplex PCR. The table lists about 350,000 clones, roughly 90% of them singletons, with about 11% in the top ten. Specimen: peripheral blood, collected in a trial of Ad26.COV2.S vaccine versus placebo. The chain recombines TRBV7-2 with TRBJ2-2; possible D gene TRBD2, 5 bases. This TCR was sampled from a person aged 18-65 years who received the Ad26.COV2.S COVID-19 vaccine or a placebo. CDR3 protein: CASSRRTGELFF. The CDR3 DNA reads TGTGCCAGCAGCCGGAGGACCGGGGAGCTGTTTTTT.